What follows describes a single T cell receptor (beta chain). This clonotype was seen only a few times. There is no known antigen for this receptor. Qualities for individual bases were not recorded, and no much larger clone is one base off. Libraries were made using RACE. For sequencing, a NextSeq 500 was employed. Library preparation attached unique molecular identifiers to individual cDNA molecules for quantitative, reproducible TCR counting. Each blood RNA sample was used to sequence both TCR alpha and TCR beta chains. The paper's data handling went like this. The median number of TCRs per sample was approximately 96,000, ranging from 23,224 to 690,600. V, J and CDR3 annotation of the TCR reads was performed with the Decombinator software suite. For the PS versus PT1 abundance plots, all samples were subsampled to the same number of TCRs (28,000). TCRs were defined as expanded if absent before sensitization and observed at least eight times at the 2-week time point. TCRdb redid the processing of the public reads, applying fastp at Q25 and MiXCR, and retained in-frame beta chains. Rows are unified per CDR3 protein, each entry keeping the most common DNA and genes. These V and J calls derive from TCRdb rather than the authors' analysis. This sample is represented by 190,000 or so distinct CDR3 sequences; around 23% of them were singletons. The ten most abundant clones make up roughly 2.5% of the sample.

The time point label, read with the paper, signifies: patch test 3, about 24 weeks after DPC sensitization. The sample's treatment or condition label, decoded: therapeutic diphenylcyclopropenone sensitization with weekly scalp DPC. At every patch-test visit, the blood draw took place before the patch test was put on. To be eligible, patients had to be aged 18 to 70, diagnosed with alopecia and judged suitable for DPC therapy, while pregnant patients were excluded. Unfractionated whole blood was collected in Tempus Blood RNA tubes, and total RNA was extracted from that blood. The entry originates in a study of human T cells and chemical hapten exposure (dated by TCRdb to 2020 to 2022). In the study overall: For sensitization, 2% DPC in acetone was applied to a 2 cm by 2 cm area of upper inner arm skin. Patients additionally received weekly therapeutic DPC doses to the scalp throughout the approximately 22-week study period. This study followed changes in the peripheral blood TCR repertoire in vivo during primary and secondary sensitization of alopecia patients to the hapten diphenylcyclopropenone (DPC). Blood samples were taken from patients before sensitization (week 0) and at 2, 6 and about 24 weeks after DPC sensitization. For TCR sequencing, blood came from about 28 alopecia patients at anywhere from one to four time points (pre-sensitization, 2, 6 and 24 weeks). Libraries were pooled for sequencing, and variation in per-sample TCR yields was attributed mainly to small differences in library volumes within the pool. Alopecia areata with under or over 50% scalp involvement, alopecia totalis and alopecia universalis were represented in the patient cohort, which was mostly female. Patch testing on the upper back used Finn chambers containing 0.01% DPC, with scoring done after 6 days according to International Contact Dermatitis Research Group standards. Overall study results and their limits: Because every patient had alopecia, a presumed autoimmune disease, the patients' immune response might differ from that of healthy individuals. The number of TCRs above 1 in 1000 frequency did not change with DPC sensitization; there was no evidence of global repertoire structure alterations. Patch test score was positively correlated with the number of PT1 expanded TCRs, with significance at thresholds 8, 16 and 32 but not at 4. Compared with pre-sensitization or healthy control sets, expanded TCRs formed significantly more large CDR3 similarity clusters, which is consistent with antigen-driven responses. After repeated subsampling, the strength of the expansion versus patch-test correlation and the threshold at which it became significant changed.

The cysteine opens and the phenylalanine closes a CDR3 of 15 amino acids. Only the CDR3 part of the read is kept: 45 bases, read in frame from the first base. The germline V gene provides CDR1 ENHRY and CDR2 SYGVKD. Germline trimming amounts to 7 bases on V and 7 bases on J, with 13 as the count of junction bases outside the gene matches. Rearrangement joined TRBV10-3 to TRBJ2-1; 7 nucleotides in the junction match TRBD2. This sequence was found in a woman in her forties with alopecia areata. Some clones in this sample may be carry-over from other donors' samples. The source material was whole blood, sampled in connection with sensitization to the hapten diphenylcyclopropenone (DPC). The CDR3 sequence is CAITSQGGSLNEQFF. Read as DNA, the sequence is TGTGCCATCACCTCGCAGGGCGGGAGTCTGAATGAGCAGTTCTTC.